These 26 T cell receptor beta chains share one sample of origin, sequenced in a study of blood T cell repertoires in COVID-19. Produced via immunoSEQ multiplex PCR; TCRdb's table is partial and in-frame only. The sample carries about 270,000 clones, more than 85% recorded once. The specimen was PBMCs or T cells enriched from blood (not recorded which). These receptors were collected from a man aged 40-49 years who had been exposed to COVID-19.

CDR3 region: CASSPNRGEQYF. In DNA, the CDR3 is TGTGCCAGCAGTCCAAACCGGGGAGAGCAGTACTTC. This chain connects TRBV12-3 or TRBV12-4 to TRBJ2-7, with a tentative D call TRBD2 (5 bases). The V gene lost 5 bases and the J gene lost 7 bases, with 12 bases spanning the gap. This CDR3 has 12 residues.

The CDR3 is CASSPGGPYEQYF. CDR3 DNA: TGTGCCAGCAGCCCCGGGGGGCCTTACGAGCAGTACTTC. V usage is TRBV11-2 and J usage is TRBJ2-7; tentative D call: TRBD2 (7 bases). CDR1 and CDR2 from the germline V gene are SGHAT and FQNNGV. The CDR3 is 13 amino acids. Trimming took 5 bases from V and 4 from J, leaving 12 bases between them. Using reference TRBV11-2 and TRBJ2-7 for the parts outside the CDR3, the full variable domain is EAGVAQSPRYKIIEKRQSVAFWCNPISGHATLYWYQQILGQGPKLLIQFQNNGVVDDSQLPKDRFSAERLKGVDSTLKIQPAKLEDSAVYLCASSPGGPYEQYFGPGTRLTVT.

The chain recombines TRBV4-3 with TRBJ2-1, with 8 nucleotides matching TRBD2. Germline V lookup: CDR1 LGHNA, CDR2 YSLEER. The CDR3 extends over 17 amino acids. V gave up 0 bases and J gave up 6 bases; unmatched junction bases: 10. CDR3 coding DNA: TGCGCCAGCAGCCAAGATCTAACGTGGCTAGCGGGCAATGAGCAGTTCTTC. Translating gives CASSQDLTWLAGNEQFF.

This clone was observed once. The CDR3 region is CASIFPTGLREKLFF. The CDR3 nucleotides are TGTGCCAGCATTTTTCCGACAGGCCTTCGGGAAAAACTGTTTTTT. This chain connects TRBV27 to TRBJ1-4; D is perhaps TRBD1 (6 bases). V lost 7 bases and J 8 bases, leaving 20 bases between the germline ends. The CDR3 is 15 residues long. Germline V gene data show CDR1 as MNHEY and CDR2 as SMNVEV (reference sequence).

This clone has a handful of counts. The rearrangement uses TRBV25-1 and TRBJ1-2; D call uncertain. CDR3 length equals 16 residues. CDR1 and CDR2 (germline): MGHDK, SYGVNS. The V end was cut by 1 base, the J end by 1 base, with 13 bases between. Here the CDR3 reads CASSESNSLRNYGYTF. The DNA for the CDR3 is TGTGCCAGCAGTGAATCGAACTCCCTGCGTAACTATGGCTACACCTTC.

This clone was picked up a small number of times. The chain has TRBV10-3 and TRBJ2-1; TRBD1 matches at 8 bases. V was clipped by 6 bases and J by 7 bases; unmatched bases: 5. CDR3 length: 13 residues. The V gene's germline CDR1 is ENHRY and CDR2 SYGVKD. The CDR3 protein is CAIRDRVENEQFF. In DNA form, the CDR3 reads TGTGCCATCAGGGACAGGGTGGAGAATGAGCAGTTCTTC.

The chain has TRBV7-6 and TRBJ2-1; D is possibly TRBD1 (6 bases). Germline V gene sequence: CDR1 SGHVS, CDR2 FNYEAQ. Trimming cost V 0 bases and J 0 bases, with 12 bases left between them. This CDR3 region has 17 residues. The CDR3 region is CASSLAWGRSSYNEQFF. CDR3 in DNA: TGTGCCAGCAGCTTAGCGTGGGGGCGGAGCTCCTACAATGAGCAGTTCTTC.

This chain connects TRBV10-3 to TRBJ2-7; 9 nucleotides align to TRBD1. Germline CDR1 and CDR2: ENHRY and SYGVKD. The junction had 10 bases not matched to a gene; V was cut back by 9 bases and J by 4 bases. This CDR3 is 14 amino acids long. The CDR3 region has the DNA TGTGCCATTGCCCCTTGGGACAGGGCTTACGAGCAGTACTTC. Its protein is CAIAPWDRAYEQYF.

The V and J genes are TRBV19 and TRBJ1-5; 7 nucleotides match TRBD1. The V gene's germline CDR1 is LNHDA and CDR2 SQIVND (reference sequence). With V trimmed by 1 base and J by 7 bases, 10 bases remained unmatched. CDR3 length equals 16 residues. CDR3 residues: CASSIAFDRVEQPQHF. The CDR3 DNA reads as TGTGCCAGTAGTATAGCCTTTGACAGGGTGGAACAGCCCCAGCATTTT. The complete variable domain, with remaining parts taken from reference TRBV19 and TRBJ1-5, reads DGGITQSPKYLFRKEGQNVTLSCEQNLNHDAMYWYRQDPGQGLRLIYYSQIVNDFQKGDIAEGYSVSREKKESFPLTVTSAQKNPTAFYLCASSIAFDRVEQPQHFGDGTRLSIL.

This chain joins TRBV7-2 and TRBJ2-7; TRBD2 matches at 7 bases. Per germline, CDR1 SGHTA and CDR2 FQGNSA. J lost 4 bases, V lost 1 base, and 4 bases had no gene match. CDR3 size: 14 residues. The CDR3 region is CASSLVLAEYEQYF. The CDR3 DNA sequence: TGTGCCAGCAGCTTAGTTCTAGCGGAATACGAGCAGTACTTC.

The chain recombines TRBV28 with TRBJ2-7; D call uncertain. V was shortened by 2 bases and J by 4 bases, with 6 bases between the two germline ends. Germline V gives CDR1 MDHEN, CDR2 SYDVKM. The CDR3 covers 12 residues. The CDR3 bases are TGTGCCAGCAGTTTAGCTGAGTACGAGCAGTACTTC. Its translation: CASSLAEYEQYF.

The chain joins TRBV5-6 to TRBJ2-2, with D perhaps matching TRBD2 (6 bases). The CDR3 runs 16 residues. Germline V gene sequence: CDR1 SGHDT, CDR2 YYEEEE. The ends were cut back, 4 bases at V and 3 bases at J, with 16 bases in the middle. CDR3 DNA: TGTGCCAGCAGCCTCGAGGGCGGGGTGGACACCGGGGAGCTGTTTTTT. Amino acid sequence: CASSLEGGVDTGELFF.

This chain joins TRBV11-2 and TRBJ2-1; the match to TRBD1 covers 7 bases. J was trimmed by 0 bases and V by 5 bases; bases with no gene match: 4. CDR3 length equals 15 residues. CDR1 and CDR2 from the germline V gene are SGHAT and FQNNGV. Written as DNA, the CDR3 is TGTGCCAGCAGCCCCGACAGGGTCTCCTACAATGAGCAGTTCTTC. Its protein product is CASSPDRVSYNEQFF.

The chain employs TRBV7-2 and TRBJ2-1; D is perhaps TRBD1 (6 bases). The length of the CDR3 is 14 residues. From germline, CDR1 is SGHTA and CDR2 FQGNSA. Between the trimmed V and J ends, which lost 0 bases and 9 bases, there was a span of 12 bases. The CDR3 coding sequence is TGTGCCAGCAGCTTAGCGAACAGGGACGGTGAGCAGTTCTTC. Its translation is CASSLANRDGEQFF.

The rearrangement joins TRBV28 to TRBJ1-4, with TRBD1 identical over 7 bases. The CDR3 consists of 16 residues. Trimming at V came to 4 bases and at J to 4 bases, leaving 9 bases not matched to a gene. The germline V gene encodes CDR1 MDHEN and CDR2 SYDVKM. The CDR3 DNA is TGTGCCAGCAGTTCCCACGGACAGGAACTTAATGAAAAACTGTTTTTT. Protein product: CASSSHGQELNEKLFF.

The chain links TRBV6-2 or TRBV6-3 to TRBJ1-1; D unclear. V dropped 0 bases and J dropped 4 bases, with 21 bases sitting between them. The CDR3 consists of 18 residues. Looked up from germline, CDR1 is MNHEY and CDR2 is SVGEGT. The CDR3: CASSYSGRAARSTTEAFF. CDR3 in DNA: TGTGCCAGCAGTTACTCTGGGAGGGCAGCCCGATCTACCACTGAAGCTTTCTTT.

DNA of the CDR3: TGTGCCAGTAAGGGGTCTAGCGGCAACACCGGGGAGCTGTTTTTT. As protein: CASKGSSGNTGELFF. V usage is TRBV2 and J usage is TRBJ2-2, with 7 nucleotides matching TRBD2. The V gene's germline CDR1 is SNHLY and CDR2 FYNNEI. The CDR3 extends over 15 amino acids. V shed 9 bases and J 2 bases; nucleotides not matched to a gene: 9. The whole variable domain, remainder taken from reference TRBV2 and TRBJ2-2, is EPEVTQTPSHQVTQMGQEVILRCVPISNHLYFYWYRQILGQKVEFLVSFYNNEISEKSEIFDDQFSVERPDGSNFTLKIRSTKLEDSAMYFCASKGSSGNTGELFFGEGSRLTVL.

The DNA for the CDR3 is TGTGCCAGCAGCCCCTACGGGGGAAGGTCACCCCTCCACTTT. Translated, it gives CASSPYGGRSPLHF. The chain links TRBV3-1 (or the pseudogene TRBV3-2) to TRBJ1-6; the D gene is possibly TRBD1 (5 bases). CDR3 length: 14 residues. Trimming removed 4 bases from V and 10 bases from J, with 14 bases in between. Per the germline V gene, CDR1 is LGHDT and CDR2 is YNNKEL (reference sequence).

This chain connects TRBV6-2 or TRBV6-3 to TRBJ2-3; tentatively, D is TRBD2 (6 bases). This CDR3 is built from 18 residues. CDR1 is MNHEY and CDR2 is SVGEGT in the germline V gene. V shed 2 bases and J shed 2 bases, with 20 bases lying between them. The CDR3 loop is CASSYDATGLKNTDTQYF. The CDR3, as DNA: TGTGCCAGCAGTTACGATGCTACGGGACTCAAGAACACAGATACGCAGTATTTT.

The CDR3 DNA sequence: TGTGCCAGCAGTTTGGGAGAGGGCACTGAAGCTTTCTTT. Protein sequence: CASSLGEGTEAFF. The J gene is TRBJ1-1, the V gene TRBV12-3 or TRBV12-4; D is ambiguous. The CDR3 runs to 13 residues. The V end lost 3 bases, the J end lost 4 bases, and 9 bases lay between the germline ends.

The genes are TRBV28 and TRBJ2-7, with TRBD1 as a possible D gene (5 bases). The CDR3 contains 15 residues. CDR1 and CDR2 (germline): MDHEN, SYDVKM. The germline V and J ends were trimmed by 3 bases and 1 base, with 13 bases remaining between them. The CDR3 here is CASSFAQAYSYEQYF. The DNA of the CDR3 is TGTGCCAGCAGTTTCGCACAGGCCTATTCCTACGAGCAGTACTTC.

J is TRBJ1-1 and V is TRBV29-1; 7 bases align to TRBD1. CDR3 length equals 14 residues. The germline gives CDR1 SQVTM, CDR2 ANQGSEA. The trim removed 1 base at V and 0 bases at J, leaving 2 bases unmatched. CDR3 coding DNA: TGCAGCGTTGAAGGGACAGGTATGAACACTGAAGCTTTCTTT. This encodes CSVEGTGMNTEAFF.

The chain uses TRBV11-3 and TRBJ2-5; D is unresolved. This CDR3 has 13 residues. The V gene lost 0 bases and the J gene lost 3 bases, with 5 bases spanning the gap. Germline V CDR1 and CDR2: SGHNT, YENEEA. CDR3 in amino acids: CASSLDSEETQYF. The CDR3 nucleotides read TGTGCCAGCAGCTTAGATTCGGAAGAGACCCAGTACTTC.

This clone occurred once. The CDR3 spells CASSSVTGGTGELFF. The CDR3 bases are TGTGCCAGCAGCTCGGTGACAGGGGGCACCGGGGAGCTGTTTTTT. The gene calls are TRBV7-3 and TRBJ2-2; TRBD1 matches 9 bases. The CDR3 covers 15 residues. Trimming took 4 bases from V and 4 from J; bases not matched to a gene: 4. The germline V gene encodes CDR1 SGHTA and CDR2 FQGTGA.

The CDR3 loop is CASSRGDRDNYGYTF. The CDR3 nucleotides read TGTGCCAGTAGTAGGGGGGACAGGGACAACTATGGCTACACCTTC. J is TRBJ1-2 and V is TRBV19; 9 bases line up with TRBD1. The CDR3 extends over 15 amino acids. V trimming: 4 bases; J trimming: 2 bases; junction bases outside the gene matches: 5. Germline V gene data show CDR1 as LNHDA and CDR2 as SQIVND (reference sequence).

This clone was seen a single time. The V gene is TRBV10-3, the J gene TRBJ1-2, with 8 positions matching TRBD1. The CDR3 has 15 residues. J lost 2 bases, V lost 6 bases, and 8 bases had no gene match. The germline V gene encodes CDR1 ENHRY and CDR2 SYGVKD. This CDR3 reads CAIRVPGQENYGYTF. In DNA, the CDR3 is TGTGCCATCAGGGTTCCGGGACAGGAGAACTATGGCTACACCTTC.